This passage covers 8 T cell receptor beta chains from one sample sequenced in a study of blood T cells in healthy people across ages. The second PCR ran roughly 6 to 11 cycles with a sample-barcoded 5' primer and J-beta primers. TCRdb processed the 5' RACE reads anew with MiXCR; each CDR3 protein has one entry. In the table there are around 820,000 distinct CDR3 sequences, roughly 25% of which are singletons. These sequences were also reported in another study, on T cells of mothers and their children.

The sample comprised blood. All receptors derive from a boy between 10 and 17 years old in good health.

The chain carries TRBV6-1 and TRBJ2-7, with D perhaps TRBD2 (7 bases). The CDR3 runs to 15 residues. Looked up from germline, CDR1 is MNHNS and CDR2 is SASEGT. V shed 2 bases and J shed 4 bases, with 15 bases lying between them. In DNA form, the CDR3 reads TGTGCCAGCAGTGAAATTGGGGGGGGGCCGTACGAGCAGTACTTC. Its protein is CASSEIGGGPYEQYF.

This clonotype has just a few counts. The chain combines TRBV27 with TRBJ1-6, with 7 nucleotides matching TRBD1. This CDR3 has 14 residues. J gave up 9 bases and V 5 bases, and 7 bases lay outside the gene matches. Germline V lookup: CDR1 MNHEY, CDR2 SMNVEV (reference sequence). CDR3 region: CASSEDRDGSPLHF. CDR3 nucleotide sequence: TGTGCCAGCAGTGAAGACAGGGATGGTTCACCCCTCCACTTT.

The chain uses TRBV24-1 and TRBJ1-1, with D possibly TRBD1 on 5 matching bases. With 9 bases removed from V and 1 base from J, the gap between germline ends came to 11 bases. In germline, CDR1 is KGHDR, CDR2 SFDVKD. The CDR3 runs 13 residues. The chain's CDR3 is CATQGPSNTEAFF. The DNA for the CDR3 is TGTGCCACCCAGGGACCGTCGAACACTGAAGCTTTCTTT.

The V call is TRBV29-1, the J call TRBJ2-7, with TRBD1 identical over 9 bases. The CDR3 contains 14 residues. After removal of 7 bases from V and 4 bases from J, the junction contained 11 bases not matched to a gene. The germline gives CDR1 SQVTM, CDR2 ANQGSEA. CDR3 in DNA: TGCAGCGCAGGAGGGGACAGGGTCGGGTACGAGCAGTACTTC. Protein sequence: CSAGGDRVGYEQYF.

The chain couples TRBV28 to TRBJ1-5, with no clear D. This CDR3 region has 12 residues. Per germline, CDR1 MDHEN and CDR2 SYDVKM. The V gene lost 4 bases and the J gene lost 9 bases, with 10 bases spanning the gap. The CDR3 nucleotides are TGTGCCAGCAGTTCCACATTAGGGCCCCAGCATTTT. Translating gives CASSSTLGPQHF.

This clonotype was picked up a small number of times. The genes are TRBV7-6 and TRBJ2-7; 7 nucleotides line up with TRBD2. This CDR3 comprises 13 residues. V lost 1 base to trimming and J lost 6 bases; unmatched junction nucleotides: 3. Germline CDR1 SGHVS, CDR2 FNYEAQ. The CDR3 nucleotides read TGTGCCAGCAGCTTAGAACCGGGGGGCGAGCAGTACTTC. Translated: CASSLEPGGEQYF.

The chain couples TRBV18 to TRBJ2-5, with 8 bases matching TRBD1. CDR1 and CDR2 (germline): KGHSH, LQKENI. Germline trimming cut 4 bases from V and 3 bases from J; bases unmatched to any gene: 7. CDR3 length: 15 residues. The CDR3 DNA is TGTGCCAGCTCACACTCCCAGGGGGCAGAAGAGACCCAGTACTTC. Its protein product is CASSHSQGAEETQYF.

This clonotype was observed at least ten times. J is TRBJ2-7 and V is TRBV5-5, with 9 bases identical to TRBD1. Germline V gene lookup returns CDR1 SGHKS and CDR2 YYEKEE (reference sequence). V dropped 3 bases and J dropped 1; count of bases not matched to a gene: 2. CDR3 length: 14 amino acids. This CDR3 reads CASSSQGASYEQYF. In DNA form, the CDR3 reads TGTGCCAGCAGCTCACAGGGGGCTTCCTACGAGCAGTACTTC. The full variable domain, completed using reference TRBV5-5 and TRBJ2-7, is DAGVTQSPTHLIKTRGQQVTLRCSPISGHKSVSWYQQVLGQGPQFIFQYYEKEERGRGNFPDRFSARQFPNYSSELNVNALLLGDSALYLCASSSQGASYEQYFGPGTRLTVT.